The clone carrying this T cell receptor beta chain was seen repeatedly, ten times or more. Its antigen is not identified. The germline gene is not matched at one end of the junction; a read error may be the cause. The same CDR3 arises from other DNA sequences in this sample as well. Germline CDR1 and CDR2: SEHNR and FQNEAQ (reference sequence). CDR3 length: 11 amino acids. Isolated RNA was reverse transcribed in full, so expressed TCRB transcripts were sequenced. Clones were read by immunoSEQ multiplex PCR, and TCRdb kept only the in-frame ones, dropping some. The data show about 290,000 clones, around 7.8% seen once. This sample is drawn from a study of beta chain features in type 1 diabetes. Notes on the study in general: Insertions at VDJ junctions were less frequent in type 1 diabetes patients. These patients also deleted more nucleotides at the same junctions.

The V and J genes are TRBV7-9 and TRBJ2-3; 11 bases agree with TRBD2. Sequenced: central memory CD4+ T cells from blood. The sequence was collected from a woman aged 18 to 35 in good health. The CDR3 sequence is CTSGGRDTQYF. Here the CDR3 DNA reads TGCACTAGCGGGGGTCGGGATACGCAGTATTTT.